A selection of T cell receptor beta chains follows, all from one sample in a study of blood T cell repertoires in COVID-19. Data came from immunoSEQ multiplex PCR; TCRdb stores just in-frame clones and leaves some out. The sample shows tens of thousands of clones, 65% to 85% of them seen only once. Sequencing was carried out using PBMCs or T cells enriched from blood (not recorded which). The receptors derive from a woman aged 40 to 49 with acute COVID-19. Each CDR3 is given with its conserved first and last residue. Each record gives: clone size, D gene, J gene, V gene, CDR3 DNA, CDR3 protein. The D gene is left open where the match is weak. Size tells how often a clone was seen (once, few, many) or the class of an expanded clone, and some rows leave it out.

clone size: .
D gene: .
J gene: TRBJ1-3
V gene: TRBV7-6
CDR3 DNA: TGTGCCAGCAGCTTAAGGGACAACTCTGGAAACACCATATATTTT
CDR3 protein: CASSLRDNSGNTIYF

clone size: .
D gene: .
J gene: TRBJ2-3
V gene: TRBV10-1
CDR3 DNA: TGCGCCAGTGCCGAGGGGGCGGGAAGCACAGATACGCAGTATTTT
CDR3 protein: CASAEGAGSTDTQYF

clone size: .
D gene: TRBD2
J gene: TRBJ2-2
V gene: TRBV7-9
CDR3 DNA: TGTGCCCTGGCGGGGGCGAACACCGGGGAGCTGTTTTTT
CDR3 protein: CALAGANTGELFF

clone size: once
D gene: .
J gene: TRBJ1-2
V gene: TRBV28
CDR3 DNA: TGTGCCAGCAGTTTCACAGGGACTAACTATGGCTACACCTTC
CDR3 protein: CASSFTGTNYGYTF

clone size: once
D gene: .
J gene: TRBJ1-2
V gene: TRBV27
CDR3 DNA: TGTGCCAGCAGTTCCGACCCGCCGCGCGGACGGGGGGACTATGGCTACACCTTC
CDR3 protein: CASSSDPPRGRGDYGYTF

clone size: .
D gene: TRBD1
J gene: TRBJ2-7
V gene: TRBV5-1
CDR3 DNA: TGCGCCAGCAGCTTCCACCGGGACAGGGTCTACGAGCAGTACTTC
CDR3 protein: CASSFHRDRVYEQYF

clone size: .
D gene: TRBD1
J gene: TRBJ1-1
V gene: TRBV12-5
CDR3 DNA: TGTGCTAGTGGCAAGGGGACAGCGATTAACACTGAAGCTTTCTTT
CDR3 protein: CASGKGTAINTEAFF

clone size: .
D gene: .
J gene: TRBJ2-7
V gene: TRBV7-3
CDR3 DNA: TGTGCCAGCAGCCAAGGAGCCTCCTACGAGCAGTACTTC
CDR3 protein: CASSQGASYEQYF

clone size: once
D gene: .
J gene: TRBJ2-7
V gene: TRBV19
CDR3 DNA: TGTGCCAGTAGTATGGTGGGCAACGAGCAGTACTTC
CDR3 protein: CASSMVGNEQYF

clone size: .
D gene: TRBD1
J gene: TRBJ1-5
V gene: TRBV28
CDR3 DNA: TGTGCCAGCAGCCATTTTCGACAGGGCCGAGGGAATCAGCCCCAGCATTTT
CDR3 protein: CASSHFRQGRGNQPQHF

clone size: .
D gene: .
J gene: TRBJ2-1
V gene: TRBV5-4
CDR3 DNA: TGTGCCAGCAGCTTGGTAGGGGTGAGGTACAATGAGCAGTTCTTC
CDR3 protein: CASSLVGVRYNEQFF

clone size: .
D gene: TRBD2
J gene: TRBJ2-7
V gene: TRBV11-2
CDR3 DNA: TGTGCCAGCACTGCCACAAGCTTAGCGGGCCACGAGCAGTACTTC
CDR3 protein: CASTATSLAGHEQYF

clone size: .
D gene: .
J gene: TRBJ1-1
V gene: TRBV12-3/TRBV12-4
CDR3 DNA: TGTGCCAGCAGTTTAGCCAGAGGGACTGAAGCTTTCTTT
CDR3 protein: CASSLARGTEAFF

clone size: few
D gene: TRBD2
J gene: TRBJ2-5
V gene: TRBV28
CDR3 DNA: TGTGCCAGCAGCCGACCTATGGGACTAGCGGTGGAGACCCAGTACTTC
CDR3 protein: CASSRPMGLAVETQYF

clone size: .
D gene: .
J gene: TRBJ1-1
V gene: TRBV6-6
CDR3 DNA: TGTGCCAGCAGCTGGGGGCCTGAAGCTTTCTTT
CDR3 protein: CASSWGPEAFF

clone size: once
D gene: .
J gene: TRBJ2-3
V gene: TRBV7-6
CDR3 DNA: TGTGCCAGCACCCCTAGCGCCCTGGCAGATACGCAGTATTTT
CDR3 protein: CASTPSALADTQYF

clone size: .
D gene: .
J gene: TRBJ1-6
V gene: TRBV28
CDR3 DNA: TGTGCCAGCAGTCCCAGGGGAATCCACTCCTATAATTCACCCCTCCACTTT
CDR3 protein: CASSPRGIHSYNSPLHF

clone size: .
D gene: .
J gene: TRBJ2-7
V gene: TRBV5-6
CDR3 DNA: TGTGCCAGCAGCTTTTTTAGCGGTCTAGTAGGGGAGCAGTACTTC
CDR3 protein: CASSFFSGLVGEQYF

clone size: .
D gene: .
J gene: TRBJ1-3
V gene: TRBV7-9
CDR3 DNA: TGTGCCAGCAGCTTAGAACCTAATGGTGGAAACACCATATATTTT
CDR3 protein: CASSLEPNGGNTIYF

clone size: .
D gene: .
J gene: TRBJ2-7
V gene: TRBV14
CDR3 DNA: TGTGCCAGCAGCCAAGGACAGGTCTTGAGCTCCTACGAGCAGTACTTC
CDR3 protein: CASSQGQVLSSYEQYF

clone size: .
D gene: TRBD1
J gene: TRBJ1-5
V gene: TRBV5-1
CDR3 DNA: TGCGCCAGCAGCAGTGGACAGGGTGTAAATCAGCCCCAGCATTTT
CDR3 protein: CASSSGQGVNQPQHF

clone size: .
D gene: .
J gene: TRBJ1-5
V gene: TRBV10-3
CDR3 DNA: TGTGCCATCTCCCCTCAGGGTCATCAGCCCCAGCATTTT
CDR3 protein: CAISPQGHQPQHF

clone size: few
D gene: TRBD1
J gene: TRBJ1-3
V gene: TRBV6-5
CDR3 DNA: TGTGCCAGCTTAGGGGGCGCAGGAAACACCATATATTTT
CDR3 protein: CASLGGAGNTIYF

clone size: .
D gene: TRBD2
J gene: TRBJ2-7
V gene: TRBV27
CDR3 DNA: TGTGCCAGCAGTTTAGGTAGCGGGTGGCCCGGCGAGCAGTACTTC
CDR3 protein: CASSLGSGWPGEQYF

clone size: .
D gene: TRBD2
J gene: TRBJ2-6
V gene: TRBV27
CDR3 DNA: TGTGCCAGCAGTTTATCCGGGGGGGGAGTCCCTCTCTCTGGGGCCAACGTCCTGACTTTC
CDR3 protein: CASSLSGGGVPLSGANVLTF

clone size: .
D gene: .
J gene: TRBJ2-6
V gene: TRBV21-1
CDR3 DNA: TGTGCCAGCAGCAAAGAGGCAGGGCGTTCCCCAACTGGGGCCAACGTCCTGACTTTC
CDR3 protein: CASSKEAGRSPTGANVLTF

clone size: .
D gene: .
J gene: TRBJ1-1
V gene: TRBV18
CDR3 DNA: TGTGCCAGCTCACCAAGTTTTGCGGAGAACACTGAAGCTTTCTTT
CDR3 protein: CASSPSFAENTEAFF

clone size: .
D gene: .
J gene: TRBJ2-5
V gene: TRBV5-6
CDR3 DNA: TGTGCCAGCAGCTTGGGGGGCTTTATTCAAGAGACCCAGTACTTC
CDR3 protein: CASSLGGFIQETQYF

clone size: .
D gene: TRBD1
J gene: TRBJ2-5
V gene: TRBV18
CDR3 DNA: TGTGCCAGCTCACCACCGTCACAGGGGTTAGAGACCCAGTACTTC
CDR3 protein: CASSPPSQGLETQYF

clone size: .
D gene: .
J gene: TRBJ2-1
V gene: TRBV18
CDR3 DNA: TGTGCCAGCTCGCGAGACAGAAGCTCCTACAATGAGCAGTTCTTC
CDR3 protein: CASSRDRSSYNEQFF

clone size: .
D gene: TRBD1
J gene: TRBJ1-5
V gene: TRBV6-5
CDR3 DNA: TGTGCCAGCTTTAGACAGGGCGAGGGTCGGCCCCAGCATTTT
CDR3 protein: CASFRQGEGRPQHF

clone size: .
D gene: .
J gene: TRBJ2-6
V gene: TRBV18
CDR3 DNA: TGTGCCAGCTCCGAAGACAGGATTAGCCCTGGGGCCAACGTCCTGACTTTC
CDR3 protein: CASSEDRISPGANVLTF

clone size: .
D gene: .
J gene: TRBJ2-3
V gene: TRBV28
CDR3 DNA: TGTGCCAGCAGTTTCCCCAGATCCCCAGGCACAGATACGCAGTATTTT
CDR3 protein: CASSFPRSPGTDTQYF

clone size: .
D gene: .
J gene: TRBJ1-2
V gene: TRBV19
CDR3 DNA: TGTGCCAGTACTAGCAGGCCGTATGGCTACACCTTC
CDR3 protein: CASTSRPYGYTF

clone size: .
D gene: TRBD1
J gene: TRBJ1-6
V gene: TRBV9
CDR3 DNA: TGTGCCAGCAGCCTTACAGGGGGGTCCTATAATTCACCCCTCCACTTT
CDR3 protein: CASSLTGGSYNSPLHF

clone size: once
D gene: TRBD2
J gene: TRBJ2-7
V gene: TRBV27
CDR3 DNA: TGTGCCAGCAGTTTAAGAACTAGCGGTTCCTACGAGCAGTACTTC
CDR3 protein: CASSLRTSGSYEQYF

clone size: .
D gene: .
J gene: TRBJ1-4
V gene: TRBV19
CDR3 DNA: TGTGCCAGTAAAGGGGGTCCTAATGAAAAACTGTTTTTT
CDR3 protein: CASKGGPNEKLFF

clone size: .
D gene: .
J gene: TRBJ1-2
V gene: TRBV3-1/TRBV3-2
CDR3 DNA: TGTGCCAGCAGCCAAGGAGGTGGGGCGAGTGGCTACACCTTC
CDR3 protein: CASSQGGGASGYTF

clone size: .
D gene: .
J gene: TRBJ1-3
V gene: TRBV5-1
CDR3 DNA: TGCGCCAGCAGCTCTACACCGGGGGGACCTGGAAACACCATATATTTT
CDR3 protein: CASSSTPGGPGNTIYF

clone size: .
D gene: TRBD2
J gene: TRBJ2-1
V gene: TRBV25-1
CDR3 DNA: TGTGCCAGCAGTAAGACTAGCGGTGGGAGCTCCTACAATGAGCAGTTCTTC
CDR3 protein: CASSKTSGGSSYNEQFF

clone size: once
D gene: .
J gene: TRBJ2-2
V gene: TRBV6-5
CDR3 DNA: TGTGCCAGCAGTTACTCGCAGTCAGGCACCGGGGAGCTGTTTTTT
CDR3 protein: CASSYSQSGTGELFF

clone size: .
D gene: .
J gene: TRBJ1-1
V gene: TRBV25-1
CDR3 DNA: TGTGCCAGCAGGACATTGAACACTGAAGCTTTCTTT
CDR3 protein: CASRTLNTEAFF

clone size: .
D gene: TRBD1
J gene: TRBJ1-2
V gene: TRBV3-1/TRBV3-2
CDR3 DNA: TGTGCCAGCAGCCCCGGCGCCGACAGGGCCAACTATGGCTACACCTTC
CDR3 protein: CASSPGADRANYGYTF

clone size: .
D gene: .
J gene: TRBJ2-1
V gene: TRBV27
CDR3 DNA: TGTGCCAGCCATTCGTGGAGCTCCTACAATGAGCAGTTCTTC
CDR3 protein: CASHSWSSYNEQFF